This T cell receptor (beta chain) is from a study of blood T cell repertoires in COVID-19. Study overall: Nucleic acid was either cDNA or gDNA, and it came from T cells, B-cell-depleted T cells, or PBMCs.

Trimming stripped 0 bases from V and 2 bases from J, with 6 bases between. Germline V lookup: CDR1 SGHKS, CDR2 YYEKEE (reference sequence). This CDR3 contains 14 residues. This clone was recorded a few times. Original handling: Cell counts per sample came from amplifying reference gene primers. TCRdb's table, derived via immunoSEQ multiplex PCR, lists solely in-frame clones and lacks some. Clone size and the V and J calls come from that table; the DNA yielded D and trimming. The sample consists of 100,000 to 120,000 clones, 85% of them appearing once. The chain has TRBV5-5 and TRBJ1-5, with TRBD1 as a possible D gene (6 bases). The receptor comes from a human donor in a cohort sampled during active COVID-19. Sequencing was carried out using peripheral blood. The CDR3 here is CASSLDRGNQPQHF. The CDR3, as DNA: TGTGCCAGCAGCTTGGACAGGGGCAATCAGCCCCAGCATTTT.